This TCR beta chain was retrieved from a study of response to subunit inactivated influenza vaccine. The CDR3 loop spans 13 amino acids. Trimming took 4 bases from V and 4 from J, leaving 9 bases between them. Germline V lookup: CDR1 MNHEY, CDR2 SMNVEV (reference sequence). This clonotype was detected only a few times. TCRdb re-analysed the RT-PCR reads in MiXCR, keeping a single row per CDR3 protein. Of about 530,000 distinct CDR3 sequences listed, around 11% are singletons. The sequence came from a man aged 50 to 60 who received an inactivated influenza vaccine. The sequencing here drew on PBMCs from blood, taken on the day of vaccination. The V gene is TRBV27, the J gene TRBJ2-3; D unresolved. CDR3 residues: CASSSWEPDTQYF. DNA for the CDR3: TGTGCCAGCAGTTCCTGGGAACCAGATACGCAGTATTTT.